This T cell receptor (beta chain) is from a study of blood T cell repertoires in COVID-19. In germline, CDR1 is SEHNR, CDR2 FQNEAQ (reference sequence). V lost 2 bases and J lost 6, with 23 bases in between. CDR3 length equals 18 residues. Using immunoSEQ multiplex PCR, the repertoire was profiled, and TCRdb retains in-frame clones only, with some absent. There are 150,000 to 200,000 clones in the sample; about 92% occur only once, and under 2% lies in the top ten. The V call is TRBV7-9, the J call TRBJ2-1; possible D gene TRBD2, 5 bases. The sequenced sample was peripheral blood. The receptor was derived from a woman aged 55-70 years with COVID-19, enrolled during active disease. The CDR3 sequence is CASSLPRSEGIGSNEQFF. CDR3 coding DNA: TGTGCCAGCAGCTTACCCCGCAGTGAGGGAATTGGAAGCAATGAGCAGTTCTTC. Variable domain in full (rest from reference TRBV7-9 and TRBJ2-1): DTGVSQNPRHKITKRGQNVTFRCDPISEHNRLYWYRQTLGQGPEFLTYFQNEAQLEKSRLLSDRFSAERPKGSFSTLEIQRTEQGDSAMYLCASSLPRSEGIGSNEQFFGPGTRLTVL.